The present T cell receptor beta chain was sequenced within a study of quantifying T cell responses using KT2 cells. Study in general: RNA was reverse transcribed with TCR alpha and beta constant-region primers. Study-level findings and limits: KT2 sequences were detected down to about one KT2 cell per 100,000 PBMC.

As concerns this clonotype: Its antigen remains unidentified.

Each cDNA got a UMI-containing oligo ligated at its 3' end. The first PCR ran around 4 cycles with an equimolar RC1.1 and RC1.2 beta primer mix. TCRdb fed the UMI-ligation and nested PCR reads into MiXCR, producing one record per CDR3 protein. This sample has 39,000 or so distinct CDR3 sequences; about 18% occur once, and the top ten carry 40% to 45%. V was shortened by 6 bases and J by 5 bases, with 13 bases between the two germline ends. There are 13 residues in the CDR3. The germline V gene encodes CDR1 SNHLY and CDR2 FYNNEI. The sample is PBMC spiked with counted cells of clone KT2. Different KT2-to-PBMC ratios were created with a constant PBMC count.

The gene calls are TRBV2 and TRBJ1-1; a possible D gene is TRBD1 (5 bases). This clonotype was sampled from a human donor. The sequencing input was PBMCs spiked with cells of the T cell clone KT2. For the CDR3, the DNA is TGTGCCAGCAGCCCCCAGGGCGGGACTGAAGCTTTCTTT. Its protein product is CASSPQGGTEAFF.